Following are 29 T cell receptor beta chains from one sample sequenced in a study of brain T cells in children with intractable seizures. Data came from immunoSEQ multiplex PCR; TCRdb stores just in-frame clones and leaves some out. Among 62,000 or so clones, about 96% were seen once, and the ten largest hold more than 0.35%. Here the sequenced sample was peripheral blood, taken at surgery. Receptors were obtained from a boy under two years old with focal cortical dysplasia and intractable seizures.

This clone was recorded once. The CDR3 DNA reads as TGTGCCAGCAGTGACCCCAACCAGACCCAGTACTTC. Translated: CASSDPNQTQYF. The chain recombines TRBV2 with TRBJ2-5; D unresolved. The CDR3 has 12 amino acids. The germline gives CDR1 SNHLY, CDR2 FYNNEI. The V gene lost 3 bases and the J gene lost 6 bases, with 8 bases spanning the gap.

The CDR3 reads CAIRGGLADNTGELFF. The CDR3 DNA reads as TGTGCCATAAGAGGGGGACTAGCGGACAACACCGGGGAGCTGTTTTTT. The chain couples TRBV10-3 to TRBJ2-2, with TRBD2 matching 11 bases. Germline trimming cut 9 bases from V and 2 bases from J; bases unmatched to any gene: 8. Germline CDR1 ENHRY, CDR2 SYGVKD. The CDR3 has 16 residues.

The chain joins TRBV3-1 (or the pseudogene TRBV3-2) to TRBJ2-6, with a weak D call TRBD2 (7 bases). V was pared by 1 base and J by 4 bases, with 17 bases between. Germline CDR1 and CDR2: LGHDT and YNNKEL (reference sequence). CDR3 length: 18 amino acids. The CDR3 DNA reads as TGTGCCAGCAGCCAAGTGCGGGGGCCCGCAGTGGGGGCCAACGTCCTGACTTTC. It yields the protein CASSQVRGPAVGANVLTF.

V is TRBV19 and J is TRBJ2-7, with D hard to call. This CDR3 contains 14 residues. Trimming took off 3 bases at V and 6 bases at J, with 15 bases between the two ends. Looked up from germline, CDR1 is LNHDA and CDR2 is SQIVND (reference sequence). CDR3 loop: CASSIKTGPFEQYF. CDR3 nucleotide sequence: TGTGCCAGTAGTATCAAGACGGGCCCTTTCGAGCAGTACTTC.

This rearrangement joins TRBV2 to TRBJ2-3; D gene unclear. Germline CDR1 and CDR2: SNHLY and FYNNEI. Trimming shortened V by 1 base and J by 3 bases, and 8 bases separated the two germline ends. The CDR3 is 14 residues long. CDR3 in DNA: TGTGCCAGCAGTGAAGGCCAGGCGACAGATACGCAGTATTTT. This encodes CASSEGQATDTQYF.

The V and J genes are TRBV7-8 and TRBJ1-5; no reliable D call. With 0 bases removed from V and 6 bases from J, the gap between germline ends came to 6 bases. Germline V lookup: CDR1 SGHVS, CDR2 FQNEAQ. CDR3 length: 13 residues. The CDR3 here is CASSLAQFQPQHF. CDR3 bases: TGTGCCAGCAGCTTAGCGCAGTTTCAGCCCCAGCATTTT.

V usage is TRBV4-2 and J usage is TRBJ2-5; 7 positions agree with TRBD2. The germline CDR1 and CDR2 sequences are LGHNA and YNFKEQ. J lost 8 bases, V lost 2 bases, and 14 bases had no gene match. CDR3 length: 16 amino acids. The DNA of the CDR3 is TGTGCCAGCAGCCAACAAGGGACTACCCAGCCGGGAACCCAGTACTTC. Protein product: CASSQQGTTQPGTQYF.

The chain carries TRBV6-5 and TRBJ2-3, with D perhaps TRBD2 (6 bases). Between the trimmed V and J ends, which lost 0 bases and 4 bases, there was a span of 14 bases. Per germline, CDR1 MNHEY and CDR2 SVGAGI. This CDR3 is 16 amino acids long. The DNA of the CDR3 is TGTGCCAGCAGTTACTCTAAAGGGAGGCCCTCAGATACGCAGTATTTT. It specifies CASSYSKGRPSDTQYF.

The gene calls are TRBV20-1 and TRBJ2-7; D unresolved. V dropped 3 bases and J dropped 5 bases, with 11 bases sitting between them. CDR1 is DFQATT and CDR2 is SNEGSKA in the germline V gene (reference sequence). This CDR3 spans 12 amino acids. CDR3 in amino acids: CSASVGRDEQYF. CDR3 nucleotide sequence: TGCAGTGCTAGTGTTGGACGCGACGAGCAGTACTTC.

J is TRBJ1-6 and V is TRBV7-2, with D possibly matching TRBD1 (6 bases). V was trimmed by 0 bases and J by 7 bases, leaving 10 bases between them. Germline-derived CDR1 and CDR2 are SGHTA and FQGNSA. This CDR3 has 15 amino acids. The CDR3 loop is CASSLAGRGNSPLHF. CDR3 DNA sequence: TGTGCCAGCAGCTTAGCCGGCAGGGGAAATTCACCCCTCCACTTT.

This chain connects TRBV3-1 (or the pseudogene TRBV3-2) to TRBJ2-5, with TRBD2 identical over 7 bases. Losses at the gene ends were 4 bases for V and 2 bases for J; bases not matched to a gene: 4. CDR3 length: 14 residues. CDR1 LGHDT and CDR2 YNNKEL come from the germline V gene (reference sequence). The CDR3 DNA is TGTGCCAGCAGCCCTGGACTAGTACAAGAGACCCAGTACTTC. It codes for CASSPGLVQETQYF.

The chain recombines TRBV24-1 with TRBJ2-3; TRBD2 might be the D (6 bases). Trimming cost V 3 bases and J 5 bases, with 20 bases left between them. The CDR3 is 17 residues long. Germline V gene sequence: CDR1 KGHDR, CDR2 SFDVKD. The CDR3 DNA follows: TGTGCCACCAGTGATCTACCCGGGACTTCGAAGGGAGATACGCAGTATTTT. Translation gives CATSDLPGTSKGDTQYF.

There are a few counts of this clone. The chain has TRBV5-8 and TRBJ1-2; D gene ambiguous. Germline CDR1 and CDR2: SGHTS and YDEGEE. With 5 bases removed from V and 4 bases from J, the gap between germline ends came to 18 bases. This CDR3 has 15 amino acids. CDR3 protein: CASSHGGSRSYGYTF. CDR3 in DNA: TGTGCCAGCAGTCACGGCGGCTCCCGCAGCTATGGCTACACCTTC.

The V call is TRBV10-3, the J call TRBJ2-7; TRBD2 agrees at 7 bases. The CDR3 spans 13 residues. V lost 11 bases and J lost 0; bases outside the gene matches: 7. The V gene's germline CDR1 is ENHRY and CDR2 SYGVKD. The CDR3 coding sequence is TGTGCCTCGCGAAGCGGGGACTCCTACGAGCAGTACTTC. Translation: CASRSGDSYEQYF.

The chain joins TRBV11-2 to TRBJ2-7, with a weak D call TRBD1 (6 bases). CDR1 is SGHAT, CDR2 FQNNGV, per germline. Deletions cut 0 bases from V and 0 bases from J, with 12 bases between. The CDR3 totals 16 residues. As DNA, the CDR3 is TGTGCCAGCAGCTTAGACGTCTGGGGGCGCTCCTACGAGCAGTACTTC. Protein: CASSLDVWGRSYEQYF. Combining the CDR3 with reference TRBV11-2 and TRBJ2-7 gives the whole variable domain EAGVAQSPRYKIIEKRQSVAFWCNPISGHATLYWYQQILGQGPKLLIQFQNNGVVDDSQLPKDRFSAERLKGVDSTLKIQPAKLEDSAVYLCASSLDVWGRSYEQYFGPGTRLTVT.

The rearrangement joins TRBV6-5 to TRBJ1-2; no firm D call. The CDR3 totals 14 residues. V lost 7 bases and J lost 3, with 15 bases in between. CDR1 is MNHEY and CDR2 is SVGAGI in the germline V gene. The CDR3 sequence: CASTYPEDDYGYTF. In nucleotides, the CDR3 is TGTGCCAGCACTTATCCGGAGGATGACTATGGCTACACCTTC.

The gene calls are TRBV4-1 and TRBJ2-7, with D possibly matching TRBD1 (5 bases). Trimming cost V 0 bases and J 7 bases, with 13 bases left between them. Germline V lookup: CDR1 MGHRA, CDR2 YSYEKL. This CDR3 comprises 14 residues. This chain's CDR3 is CASSQDAGYGEQYF. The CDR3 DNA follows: TGCGCCAGCAGCCAAGATGCAGGGTATGGGGAGCAGTACTTC.

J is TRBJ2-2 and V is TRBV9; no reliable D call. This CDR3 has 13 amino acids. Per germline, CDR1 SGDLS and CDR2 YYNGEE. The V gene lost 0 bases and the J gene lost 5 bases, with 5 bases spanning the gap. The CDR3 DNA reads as TGTGCCAGCAGCGTAGTCAGAACCGGGGAGCTGTTTTTT. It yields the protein CASSVVRTGELFF.

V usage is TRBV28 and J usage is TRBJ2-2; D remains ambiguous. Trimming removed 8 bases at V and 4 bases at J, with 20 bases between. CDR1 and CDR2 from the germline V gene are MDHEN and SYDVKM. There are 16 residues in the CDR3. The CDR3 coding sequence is TGTGCCAGCTCCCCGAGCTCTGGGATGATCACCGGGGAGCTGTTTTTT. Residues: CASSPSSGMITGELFF.

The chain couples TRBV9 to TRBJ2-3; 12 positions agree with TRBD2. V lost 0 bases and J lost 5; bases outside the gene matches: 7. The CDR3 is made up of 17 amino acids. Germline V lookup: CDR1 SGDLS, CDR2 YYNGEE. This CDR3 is CASSVAGASGREDTQYF. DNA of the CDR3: TGTGCCAGCAGCGTAGCTGGGGCTAGCGGGAGGGAAGATACGCAGTATTTT.

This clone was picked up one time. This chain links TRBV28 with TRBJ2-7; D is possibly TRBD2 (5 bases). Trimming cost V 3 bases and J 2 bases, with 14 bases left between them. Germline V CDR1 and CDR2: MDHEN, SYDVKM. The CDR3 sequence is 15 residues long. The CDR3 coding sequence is TGTGCCAGCAGTTTTACGACCCTAGCTACCTACGAGCAGTACTTC. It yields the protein CASSFTTLATYEQYF.

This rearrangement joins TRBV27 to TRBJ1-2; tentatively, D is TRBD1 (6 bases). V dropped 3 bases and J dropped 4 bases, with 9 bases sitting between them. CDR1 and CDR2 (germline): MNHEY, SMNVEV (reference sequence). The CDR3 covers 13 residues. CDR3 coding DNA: TGTGCCAGCAGTTTCCCGGGGGCCTATGGCTACACCTTC. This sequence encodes CASSFPGAYGYTF.

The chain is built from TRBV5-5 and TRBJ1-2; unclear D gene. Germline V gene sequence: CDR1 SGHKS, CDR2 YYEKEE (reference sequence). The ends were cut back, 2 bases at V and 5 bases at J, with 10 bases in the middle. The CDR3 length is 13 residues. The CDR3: CASSLLTVYGYTF. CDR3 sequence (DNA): TGTGCCAGCAGCTTATTAACAGTGTATGGCTACACCTTC.

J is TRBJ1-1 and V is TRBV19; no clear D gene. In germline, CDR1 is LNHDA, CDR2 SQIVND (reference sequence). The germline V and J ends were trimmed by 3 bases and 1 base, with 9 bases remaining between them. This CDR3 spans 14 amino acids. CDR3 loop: CASSISAANTEAFF. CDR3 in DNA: TGTGCCAGTAGTATCTCCGCAGCGAACACTGAAGCTTTCTTT.

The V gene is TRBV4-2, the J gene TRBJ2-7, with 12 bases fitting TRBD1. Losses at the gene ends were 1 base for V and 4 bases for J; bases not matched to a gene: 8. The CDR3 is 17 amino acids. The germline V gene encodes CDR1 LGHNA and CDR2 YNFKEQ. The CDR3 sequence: CASSQGMGTGGLYEQYF. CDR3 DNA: TGTGCCAGCAGCCAAGGGATGGGGACAGGGGGCCTGTACGAGCAGTACTTC.

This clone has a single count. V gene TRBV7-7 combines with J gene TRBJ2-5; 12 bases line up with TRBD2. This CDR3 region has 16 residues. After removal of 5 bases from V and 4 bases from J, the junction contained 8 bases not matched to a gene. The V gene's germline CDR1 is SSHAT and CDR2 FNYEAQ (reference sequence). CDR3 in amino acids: CASSQGLAGHLETQYF. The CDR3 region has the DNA TGTGCCAGCAGCCAAGGACTAGCGGGGCATTTAGAGACCCAGTACTTC. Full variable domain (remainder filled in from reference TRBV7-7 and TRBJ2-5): GAGVSQSPRYKVTKRGQDVTLRCDPISSHATLYWYQQALGQGPEFLTYFNYEAQPDKSGLPSDRFSAERPEGSISTLTIQRTEQRDSAMYRCASSQGLAGHLETQYFGPGTRLLVL.

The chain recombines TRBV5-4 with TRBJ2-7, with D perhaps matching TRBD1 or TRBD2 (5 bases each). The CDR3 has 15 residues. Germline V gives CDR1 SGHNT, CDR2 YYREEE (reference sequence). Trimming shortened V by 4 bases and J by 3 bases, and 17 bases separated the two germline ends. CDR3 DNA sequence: TGTGCCAGCAGCGCCCCCGGGACGGTCTTCTACGAGCAGTACTTC. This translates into CASSAPGTVFYEQYF.

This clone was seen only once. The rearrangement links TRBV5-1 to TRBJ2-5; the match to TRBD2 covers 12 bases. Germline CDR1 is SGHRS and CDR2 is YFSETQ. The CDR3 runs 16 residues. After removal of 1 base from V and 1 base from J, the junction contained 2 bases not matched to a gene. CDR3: CASSLPLAGGQETQYF. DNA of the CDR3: TGCGCCAGCAGCTTGCCACTAGCGGGGGGCCAAGAGACCCAGTACTTC.

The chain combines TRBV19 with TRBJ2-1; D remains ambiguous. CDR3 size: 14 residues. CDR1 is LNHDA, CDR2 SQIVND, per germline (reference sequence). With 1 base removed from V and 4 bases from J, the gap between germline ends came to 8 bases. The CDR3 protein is CASSIVTRYNEQFF. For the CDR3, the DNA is TGTGCCAGTAGTATAGTTACACGGTACAATGAGCAGTTCTTC.